These 28 T cell receptor beta chains came from one sample sequenced in a study of graft-versus-host responses after intestinal transplantation. Antigen specificity for these receptors is unknown. Assay used: immunoSEQ multiplex PCR; TCRdb lists only in-frame clones, some missing. The data hold 30,000 or so clones, with roughly 80% observed a single time. The sample consisted of unstimulated CD8+ T cells sorted from spleen or lymph node cells, taken before intestinal transplant. These receptors all stem from a human donor who received an intestinal transplant.

J is TRBJ1-1 and V is TRBV19; 7 bases map to TRBD1. Trimming removed 5 bases from V and 4 bases from J; junction bases left unmatched: 4. Germline CDR1 is LNHDA and CDR2 is SQIVND (reference sequence). The CDR3 runs 13 residues. In nucleotides, the CDR3 is TGTGCCAGTAGTCCTCAGGGGGGCACTGAAGCTTTCTTT. Translation: CASSPQGGTEAFF. Combining the CDR3 with reference TRBV19 and TRBJ1-1 gives the whole variable domain DGGITQSPKYLFRKEGQNVTLSCEQNLNHDAMYWYRQDPGQGLRLIYYSQIVNDFQKGDIAEGYSVSREKKESFPLTVTSAQKNPTAFYLCASSPQGGTEAFFGQGTRLTVV.

The J gene is TRBJ2-7, the V gene TRBV2; 9 nucleotides line up with TRBD1. After removal of 6 bases from V and 1 base from J, the junction contained 10 bases not matched to a gene. This CDR3 has 16 amino acids. In germline, CDR1 is SNHLY, CDR2 FYNNEI. In DNA form, the CDR3 reads TGTGCCAGCAGCGATCCGGACAGGGGATTATCCTACGAGCAGTACTTC. Encoded protein: CASSDPDRGLSYEQYF. Full variable domain (outside the CDR3, taken from reference TRBV2 and TRBJ2-7): EPEVTQTPSHQVTQMGQEVILRCVPISNHLYFYWYRQILGQKVEFLVSFYNNEISEKSEIFDDQFSVERPDGSNFTLKIRSTKLEDSAMYFCASSDPDRGLSYEQYFGPGTRLTVT.

V and J are TRBV4-1 and TRBJ2-7; 7 bases align to TRBD1. The CDR3 runs 14 residues. Looked up from germline, CDR1 is MGHRA and CDR2 is YSYEKL. V trimming: 7 bases; J trimming: 2 bases; junction bases outside the gene matches: 8. In DNA, the CDR3 is TGCGCCAGCAAACCAATGGGGACAGCCTACGAGCAGTACTTC. Encoded protein: CASKPMGTAYEQYF.

This chain links TRBV6-5 with TRBJ2-7, with unresolved D. CDR1 and CDR2 (germline): MNHEY, SVGAGI. With 2 bases removed from V and 4 bases from J, the gap between germline ends came to 15 bases. The CDR3 is 15 amino acids. The CDR3 is CASSYARTPVYEQYF. CDR3 bases: TGTGCCAGCAGTTACGCGCGCACTCCGGTTTACGAGCAGTACTTC.

The chain has TRBV15 and TRBJ2-2; D is unresolved. V shed 1 base and J shed 3 bases, with 9 bases lying between them. The CDR3 runs 15 residues. Germline V gene sequence: CDR1 LNHNV, CDR2 YYDKDF (reference sequence). This CDR3 reads CATSRVGSYTGELFF. DNA for the CDR3: TGTGCCACCAGCAGAGTGGGCAGTTACACCGGGGAGCTGTTTTTT.

This clone was counted between two and nine times. The genes are TRBV6-5 and TRBJ2-5; a weak D match, TRBD2 (5 bases). The CDR3 covers 14 residues. The V gene lost 0 bases and the J gene lost 0 bases, with 5 bases spanning the gap. Per germline, CDR1 MNHEY and CDR2 SVGAGI. The CDR3 nucleotides are TGTGCCAGCAGTTACTCCGGGAACCAAGAGACCCAGTACTTC. Translation gives CASSYSGNQETQYF.

The chain employs TRBV7-8 and TRBJ2-1; 9 bases match TRBD2. Germline V gene lookup returns CDR1 SGHVS and CDR2 FQNEAQ. The ends lost 7 bases at V and 0 bases at J; junction bases unmatched: 4. The CDR3 is made up of 15 amino acids. CDR3 sequence reads: CASTETSGSYNEQFF. The CDR3 nucleotides are TGTGCCAGCACCGAGACTAGCGGCTCCTACAATGAGCAGTTCTTC.

The V and J genes are TRBV5-6 and TRBJ1-5; 9 nucleotides agree with TRBD1. With 4 bases clipped from V and 5 bases from J, the junction kept 10 bases outside the gene matches. Germline assignment: CDR1 SGHDT and CDR2 YYEEEE. The CDR3 loop spans 16 amino acids. This CDR3 is CASSPWTGEIDQPQHF. DNA of the CDR3: TGTGCCAGCAGCCCGTGGACAGGGGAGATTGATCAGCCCCAGCATTTT.

This chain connects TRBV30 to TRBJ1-2; D is possibly TRBD1 (5 bases). CDR3 length: 13 amino acids. Germline CDR1 reads GTSNPN; CDR2 reads SVGIG (reference sequence). Trimming pared 5 bases from V and 8 bases from J, leaving 18 bases between. The CDR3 DNA follows: TGTGCCTGGGAGAGCTCAGGGATCCGGGGCTACACCTTC. Protein: CAWESSGIRGYTF. Using reference TRBV30 and TRBJ1-2 for the parts outside the CDR3, the full variable domain is SQTIHQWPATLVQPVGSPLSLECTVEGTSNPNLYWYRQAAGRGLQLLFYSVGIGQISSEVPQNLSASRPQDRQFILSSKKLLLSDSGFYLCAWESSGIRGYTFGSGTRLTVV.

The rearrangement joins TRBV5-1 to TRBJ1-2; the D gene is possibly TRBD1 (6 bases). CDR3 length: 14 amino acids. The germline V and J ends were trimmed by 2 bases and 6 bases, with 14 bases remaining between them. The germline CDR1 and CDR2 sequences are SGHRS and YFSETQ. This CDR3 is CASSLTRGSDGYTF. The CDR3 bases are TGCGCCAGCAGCTTAACCAGGGGAAGCGATGGCTACACCTTC.

CDR3 residues: CASSIRGWQPQHF. Written as DNA, the CDR3 is TGTGCCAGCAGTATCAGGGGGTGGCAGCCCCAGCATTTT. This sequence joins TRBV28 and TRBJ1-5; TRBD1 agrees at 7 bases. V lost 5 bases and J lost 7; bases outside the gene matches: 5. This CDR3 spans 13 amino acids. Germline values: CDR1 MDHEN, CDR2 SYDVKM.

The gene calls are TRBV19 and TRBJ1-2, with TRBD1 matching over 8 bases. The germline gives CDR1 LNHDA, CDR2 SQIVND (reference sequence). The CDR3 is 14 amino acids. J lost 8 bases, V lost 3 bases, and 8 bases had no gene match. CDR3 loop: CASSILDRDYGYTF. The CDR3 DNA sequence: TGTGCCAGTAGTATCTTGGACAGGGATTACGGCTACACCTTC.

The V gene is TRBV2, the J gene TRBJ2-7, with 11 bases matching TRBD2. This CDR3 region has 18 residues. Looked up from germline, CDR1 is SNHLY and CDR2 is FYNNEI. V lost 4 bases to trimming and J lost 1 base; unmatched junction nucleotides: 12. The CDR3 protein is CASSGAKLAGVWSYEQYF. The CDR3 nucleotides read TGTGCCAGCAGTGGGGCGAAACTAGCGGGAGTTTGGTCCTACGAGCAGTACTTC.

The chain links TRBV4-1 to TRBJ2-3, with a weak D call TRBD1 (5 bases). This CDR3 comprises 15 residues. Deletions cut 1 base from V and 7 bases from J, with 15 bases between. The germline V gene has CDR1 MGHRA and CDR2 YSYEKL. The CDR3 DNA reads as TGCGCCAGCAGCCAAGCTTTGGTAAAGGGGAATACGCAGTATTTT. It yields the protein CASSQALVKGNTQYF.

CDR3 protein: CASSLALRGGYTF. CDR3 nucleotide sequence: TGTGCCAGCAGCTTAGCCTTGCGGGGCGGCTACACCTTC. The genes are TRBV7-2 and TRBJ1-2; D perhaps matches TRBD1 (5 bases). This CDR3 has 13 residues. Germline V CDR1 and CDR2: SGHTA, FQGNSA. V was clipped by 0 bases and J by 8 bases, with 10 bases between them.

The chain combines TRBV5-1 with TRBJ1-3; possibly TRBD1 for D (5 bases). The CDR3 covers 12 residues. The V and J ends lost 5 bases and 6 bases respectively, with 9 bases between them. CDR1 SGHRS and CDR2 YFSETQ come from the germline V gene. CDR3 protein: CASSQGKNTIYF. CDR3 coding DNA: TGCGCCAGCAGTCAGGGTAAAAACACCATATATTTT.

Only one count was recorded for this clone. The rearrangement joins TRBV6-1 to TRBJ2-5; 8 nucleotides match TRBD2. This CDR3 is built from 16 residues. J was trimmed by 1 base and V by 2 bases; bases with no gene match: 6. Looked up from germline, CDR1 is MNHNS and CDR2 is SASEGT. In nucleotides, the CDR3 is TGTGCCAGCAGTGAATGGGGTAGCGGGACCCAAGAGACCCAGTACTTC. This translates into CASSEWGSGTQETQYF.

This clone was detected only once. The chain uses TRBV7-9 and TRBJ2-5; TRBD1 might be the D (6 bases). CDR3 length: 15 amino acids. The V gene lost 1 base and the J gene lost 0 bases, with 9 bases spanning the gap. From germline, CDR1 is SEHNR and CDR2 FQNEAQ (reference sequence). The DNA for the CDR3 is TGTGCCAGCAGCTTAGTTGGGACATACCAAGAGACCCAGTACTTC. It translates to CASSLVGTYQETQYF.

This clone was observed a single time. This sequence joins TRBV7-8 and TRBJ2-5, with TRBD2 matching over 8 bases. J gave up 5 bases and V 5 bases, and 10 bases lay outside the gene matches. The CDR3 has 15 amino acids. CDR1 is SGHVS and CDR2 is FQNEAQ in the germline V gene. CDR3 protein: CASSPPAGGRETQYF. CDR3 coding DNA: TGTGCCAGCAGCCCCCCGGCGGGAGGTAGGGAGACCCAGTACTTC.

Written as DNA, the CDR3 is TGTGCCACCAGCAGAGCAGGGGGCTCGGGGGCCAACGTCCTGACTTTC. Amino acids: CATSRAGGSGANVLTF. The chain employs TRBV15 and TRBJ2-6; 8 positions agree with TRBD1. V trimming: 1 base; J trimming: 4 bases; junction bases outside the gene matches: 3. The CDR3 totals 16 residues. CDR1 and CDR2 from the germline V gene are LNHNV and YYDKDF (reference sequence).

The rearrangement uses TRBV19 and TRBJ1-2; D is uncertain. V shed 1 base and J shed 6 bases, with 12 bases lying between them. The CDR3 runs to 14 residues. Germline V CDR1 and CDR2: LNHDA, SQIVND (reference sequence). The CDR3 bases are TGTGCCAGTAGTATAGCCACCAAAGCCCATGGCTACACCTTC. Translating gives CASSIATKAHGYTF.

The chain recombines TRBV7-9 with TRBJ2-7; TRBD1 matches 9 bases. The CDR3 spans 14 residues. V was pared by 5 bases and J by 6 bases, with 8 bases of the junction left unmatched. CDR1 is SEHNR and CDR2 is FQNEAQ in the germline V gene (reference sequence). CDR3 protein: CASSLQGATFEQYF. For the CDR3, the DNA is TGTGCCAGCAGCCTACAGGGGGCGACTTTCGAGCAGTACTTC.

This clone was seen more than once but under ten times. The chain recombines TRBV7-9 with TRBJ1-1; weak D call: TRBD1 (6 bases). The CDR3 covers 13 residues. Germline values: CDR1 SEHNR, CDR2 FQNEAQ (reference sequence). Trimming took 8 bases from V and 4 from J, leaving 14 bases between them. CDR3 DNA sequence: TGTGCCAGCGTCGACAGGAGCGGCACTGAAGCTTTCTTT. Translation gives CASVDRSGTEAFF.

V and J are TRBV5-6 and TRBJ2-1, with 8 bases fitting TRBD1. The CDR3 consists of 15 residues. J was trimmed by 3 bases and V by 4 bases; bases with no gene match: 6. Germline CDR1 SGHDT, CDR2 YYEEEE. This CDR3 is CASSPRTGYYNEQFF. As DNA, the CDR3 is TGTGCCAGCAGCCCGAGGACAGGGTACTACAATGAGCAGTTCTTC.

This sequence joins TRBV25-1 and TRBJ1-2, with a weak D call TRBD1 (6 bases). The CDR3 is 14 residues long. V was trimmed by 0 bases and J by 3 bases, leaving 8 bases between them. Germline CDR1 MGHDK, CDR2 SYGVNS. CDR3 coding DNA: TGTGCCAGCAGTGAATATGCAGGGGACTATGGCTACACCTTC. Translated: CASSEYAGDYGYTF.

The V and J genes are TRBV7-2 and TRBJ2-7; D is unresolved. The V end lost 0 bases, the J end lost 1 base, and 7 bases lay between the germline ends. The CDR3 covers 14 residues. Germline loops: CDR1 SGHTA, CDR2 FQGNSA. DNA for the CDR3: TGTGCCAGCAGCTTAGCGTTCGGGTCCTACGAGCAGTACTTC. Protein: CASSLAFGSYEQYF.

The chain combines TRBV7-2 with TRBJ1-1; D is ambiguous. V shed 3 bases and J shed 7 bases, with 6 bases lying between them. Germline values: CDR1 SGHTA, CDR2 FQGNSA. The CDR3 extends over 11 amino acids. CDR3 DNA: TGTGCCAGCAGCTTGGGCTTTGAAGCTTTCTTT. This encodes CASSLGFEAFF.

The J gene is TRBJ1-4, the V gene TRBV6-5; unclear D gene. The germline V and J ends were trimmed by 2 bases and 4 bases, with 11 bases remaining between them. CDR3 length: 15 amino acids. The germline V gene encodes CDR1 MNHEY and CDR2 SVGAGI. The CDR3 loop reads CASSYGGNLNEKLFF. The CDR3 DNA reads TGTGCCAGCAGTTACGGAGGGAACCTTAATGAAAAACTGTTTTTT.